Listed here are 7 T cell receptor beta chains from one sample, sequenced in a study of control samples from healthy donors and cancer patients. Method: immunoSEQ multiplex PCR; TCRdb's copy keeps in-frame clones and lacks some. The table records approximately 220,000 clones, about 94% of them present only once. The specimen was blood. These TCRs come from a man in his fifties in good health.

V is TRBV27 and J is TRBJ1-1; D gene unclear. The V gene's germline CDR1 is MNHEY and CDR2 SMNVEV (reference sequence). With 3 bases removed from V and 4 bases from J, the gap between germline ends came to 9 bases. This CDR3 comprises 13 residues. The DNA for the CDR3 is TGTGCCAGCAGTTTCAGGAGGACCACTGAAGCTTTCTTT. This translates into CASSFRRTTEAFF.

In its sample, this clone was seen once. This chain connects TRBV5-1 to TRBJ2-2, with no clear D. Germline V lookup: CDR1 SGHRS, CDR2 YFSETQ. Deletions cut 4 bases from V and 7 bases from J, with 17 bases between. This CDR3 contains 15 residues. The chain's CDR3 is CASSDLGQVVGELFF. The DNA of the CDR3 is TGCGCCAGCAGCGACCTCGGGCAGGTGGTCGGGGAGCTGTTTTTT.

The J gene is TRBJ1-5, the V gene TRBV12-2. TRBV12-2 is a documented pseudogene. This CDR3 spans 18 amino acids. CDR3 sequence reads: CASRLPPPRWVSNQPQHF. The CDR3 DNA is TGTGCAAGTCGCTTGCCGCCCCCCCGTTGGGTTAGCAATCAGCCCCAGCATTTT.

This clone showed up just a few times. Within the sample, other DNA sequences also encode this same CDR3. The chain joins TRBV2 to TRBJ1-5; D is uncertain. Germline V gene data show CDR1 as SNHLY and CDR2 as FYNNEI. The CDR3 is 13 residues long. V lost 6 bases and J lost 4, with 10 bases in between. The CDR3 protein is CASRGDSNQPQHF. DNA of the CDR3: TGTGCCAGCAGAGGCGACTCTAATCAGCCCCAGCATTTT.

The CDR3 nucleotides are TGTGCCAGCCGGACCACAGGGGGGGAGCTGTTTTTT. Encoded protein: CASRTTGGELFF. This chain uses TRBV5-4 with TRBJ2-2; D perhaps matches TRBD1 (6 bases). V was pared by 7 bases and J by 8 bases, with 12 bases between. Looked up from germline, CDR1 is SGHNT and CDR2 is YYREEE (reference sequence). CDR3 length: 12 amino acids.

This clone came up once. CDR3 sequence (DNA): TGTGCCAGCAGTGAGATAGGGGTGCAGCCCCAGCATTTT. It codes for CASSEIGVQPQHF. The chain combines TRBV6-6 with TRBJ1-5, with D tentatively TRBD1 (5 bases). Germline V CDR1 and CDR2: MNHNY, SVGAGI (reference sequence). Trimming stripped 5 bases from V and 7 bases from J, with 12 bases between. The CDR3 is 13 amino acids.

The chain is built from TRBV29-1 and TRBJ2-5; 9 bases line up with TRBD2. This CDR3 contains 14 residues. Germline loops: CDR1 SQVTM, CDR2 ANQGSEA. V was clipped by 3 bases and J by 5 bases; unmatched bases: 7. Here the CDR3 reads CSVERAGGLETQYF. CDR3 in DNA: TGCAGCGTTGAGAGGGCGGGGGGGCTGGAGACCCAGTACTTC.